A single sample gave rise to the 21 T cell receptor beta chains below, sequenced in a study of blood T cell repertoires in COVID-19. This table comes from immunoSEQ multiplex PCR, and its TCRdb copy is limited to in-frame clones, with some not included. The profile shows 300,000 to 400,000 clones, 70% to 90% of them singletons. Material for sequencing was peripheral blood. The receptor source for this set is a woman between 25 and 40 years old with COVID-19, enrolled during active disease.

The V and J genes are TRBV7-9 and TRBJ1-1; D remains ambiguous. This CDR3 contains 15 residues. Germline V gene data show CDR1 as SEHNR and CDR2 as FQNEAQ (reference sequence). Trimming stripped 5 bases from V and 1 base from J, with 14 bases between. CDR3 in DNA: TGTGCCAGCAGCCTAGGTCGTTCAGGGAACACTGAAGCTTTCTTT. It codes for CASSLGRSGNTEAFF.

In DNA form, the CDR3 reads TGTGCCAGCAGTGAACCATGGAGGGGGGGCGACGAGCAGTACGTC. Protein product: CASSEPWRGGDEQYV. The chain couples TRBV6-1 to TRBJ2-7, with a tentative D call TRBD2 (7 bases). From germline, CDR1 is MNHNS and CDR2 SASEGT. The ends were cut back, 2 bases at V and 5 bases at J, with 16 bases in the middle. This CDR3 region has 15 residues.

Here the CDR3 DNA reads TGTGCCAGCAGCCCGGGACAGGTACATAGCAATCAGCCCCAGCATTTT. Amino acids: CASSPGQVHSNQPQHF. This chain links TRBV5-8 with TRBJ1-5; 8 bases are a match to TRBD1. The CDR3 extends over 16 amino acids. V lost 4 bases to trimming and J lost 0 bases; unmatched junction nucleotides: 6. Germline V gene lookup returns CDR1 SGHTS and CDR2 YDEGEE.

The chain has TRBV4-1 and TRBJ2-3, with no clear D. This CDR3 has 13 residues. Trimming cost V 2 bases and J 6 bases, with 9 bases left between them. Germline CDR1 and CDR2: MGHRA and YSYEKL. The CDR3 nucleotides read TGCGCCAGCAGCCAATCTGTCGCGGATACGCAGTATTTT. Its translation is CASSQSVADTQYF.

The CDR3 is CASSTGTDTSTDTQYF. For the CDR3, the DNA is TGTGCCAGCAGCACTGGGACTGATACTAGCACAGATACGCAGTATTTT. The rearrangement links TRBV5-4 to TRBJ2-3; D possibly corresponds to TRBD2 (6 bases). CDR1 SGHNT and CDR2 YYREEE come from the germline V gene (reference sequence). The CDR3 covers 16 residues. Trimming stripped 4 bases from V and 0 bases from J, with 15 bases between.

V gene TRBV28 combines with J gene TRBJ1-4, with TRBD1 as a possible D gene (5 bases). The germline gives CDR1 MDHEN, CDR2 SYDVKM. The CDR3 has 12 residues. Deletions cut 5 bases from V and 8 bases from J, with 9 bases between. The CDR3 region has the DNA TGTGCCAGCAGTACCCGACAGGAAAAACTGTTTTTT. Protein sequence: CASSTRQEKLFF.

This rearrangement joins TRBV3-1 (or the pseudogene TRBV3-2) to TRBJ2-2, with D unclear. V gave up 4 bases and J gave up 2 bases, with 8 bases separating them. Germline-derived CDR1 and CDR2 are LGHDT and YNNKEL (reference sequence). The CDR3 spans 14 residues. CDR3 DNA sequence: TGTGCCAGCAGCCTTAAGCTTAACACCGGGGAGCTGTTTTTT. Amino acid sequence: CASSLKLNTGELFF.

In its sample, this clone was seen once. The J gene is TRBJ2-5, the V gene TRBV24-1; D uncertain. V was pared by 6 bases and J by 5 bases, with 12 bases between. The CDR3 runs 13 residues. Germline V gene sequence: CDR1 KGHDR, CDR2 SFDVKD. The CDR3 DNA reads as TGTGCCACCAGTCCCAGGATTGGGGAGACCCAGTACTTC. Encoded protein: CATSPRIGETQYF.

This clone has a single count. The rearrangement uses TRBV6-1 and TRBJ1-2; 7 nucleotides align to TRBD1. J lost 3 bases, V lost 1 base, and 8 bases had no gene match. The germline V gene encodes CDR1 MNHNS and CDR2 SASEGT. The CDR3 extends over 16 amino acids. CDR3 nucleotides: TGTGCCAGCAGTGAAGGAGGGTACAGGGGACACTATGGCTACACCTTC. Its protein product is CASSEGGYRGHYGYTF.

The chain has TRBV7-9 and TRBJ1-1; D not resolved. This CDR3 spans 17 amino acids. Germline CDR1 reads SEHNR; CDR2 reads FQNEAQ (reference sequence). The germline V and J ends were trimmed by 1 base and 7 bases, with 22 bases remaining between them. The CDR3 DNA sequence: TGTGCCAGCAGCTTAGGTAGGGCCCGGGATTTGCGCGTTGAAGCTTTCTTT. This translates into CASSLGRARDLRVEAFF.

The sample holds a few counts of this clone. This chain uses TRBV24-1 with TRBJ1-2; 8 positions agree with TRBD1. CDR1 is KGHDR and CDR2 is SFDVKD in the germline V gene. This CDR3 spans 15 amino acids. J lost 4 bases, V lost 2 bases, and 5 bases had no gene match. The CDR3 reads CATSDYDRGTYGYTF. The CDR3 DNA follows: TGTGCCACCAGTGATTACGACAGGGGAACCTATGGCTACACCTTC.

The V gene is TRBV7-2, the J gene TRBJ1-6, with D possibly TRBD1 on 6 matching bases. CDR1 is SGHTA and CDR2 is FQGNSA in the germline V gene. CDR3 length: 15 residues. Trimming pared 5 bases from V and 9 bases from J, leaving 17 bases between. CDR3 region: CASSAPGTIRSPLHF. The CDR3 DNA reads TGTGCCAGCAGCGCCCCCGGGACAATCCGTTCACCCCTCCACTTT. The full variable domain, its missing parts supplied by reference TRBV7-2 and TRBJ1-6, is GAGVSQSPSNKVTEKGKDVELRCDPISGHTALYWYRQSLGQGLEFLIYFQGNSAPDKSGLPSDRFSAERTGGSVSTLTIQRTQQEDSAVYLCASSAPGTIRSPLHFGNGTRLTVT.

The rearrangement links TRBV19 to TRBJ2-2, with D possibly TRBD1 on 6 matching bases. V was clipped by 4 bases and J by 3 bases, with 6 bases between them. Per germline, CDR1 LNHDA and CDR2 SQIVND (reference sequence). The CDR3 runs 13 residues. CDR3 nucleotide sequence: TGTGCCAGTAGTAAGGGGGACACCGGGGAGCTGTTTTTT. This codes for CASSKGDTGELFF.

Concerning this clone: Other DNA sequences from this sample encode an identical CDR3 as well. The chain joins TRBV29-1 to TRBJ1-1; weak D call: TRBD1 (6 bases). Deletions cut 5 bases from V and 0 bases from J, with 7 bases between. CDR3 length: 12 residues. CDR1 and CDR2 from the germline V gene are SQVTM and ANQGSEA. The CDR3 DNA sequence: TGCAGCGTTACAGGGATGAACACTGAAGCTTTCTTT. This encodes CSVTGMNTEAFF.

V and J are TRBV7-2 and TRBJ2-3; possibly TRBD2 for D (7 bases). The CDR3 is made up of 14 amino acids. Trimming cost V 5 bases and J 6 bases, with 15 bases left between them. From germline, CDR1 is SGHTA and CDR2 FQGNSA. The CDR3 here is CASSRVGGRDTQYF. The CDR3 coding sequence is TGTGCCAGCAGCCGCGTCGGGGGGCGGGATACGCAGTATTTT.

The rearrangement uses TRBV5-1 and TRBJ1-4; 9 bases fit TRBD1. The germline CDR1 and CDR2 sequences are SGHRS and YFSETQ. This CDR3 comprises 18 residues. Trimming removed 0 bases from V and 7 bases from J; junction bases left unmatched: 13. The CDR3 nucleotides read TGCGCCAGCAGCTTGGGACCGGGACAGGGCCTTGGTGGTGAAAAACTGTTTTTT. It encodes CASSLGPGQGLGGEKLFF.

The V call is TRBV6-5, the J call TRBJ1-2; D might be TRBD1 (6 bases). V was pared by 2 bases and J by 7 bases, with 8 bases between. Germline values: CDR1 MNHEY, CDR2 SVGAGI. The CDR3 has 12 residues. DNA for the CDR3: TGTGCCAGCAGTTACCGAGGGGGTGGCTACACCTTC. This codes for CASSYRGGGYTF.

The rearrangement uses TRBV2 and TRBJ2-5, with 7 bases matching TRBD1. Germline CDR1 reads SNHLY; CDR2 reads FYNNEI. Trimming took 8 bases from V and 2 from J; bases not matched to a gene: 5. This CDR3 is built from 13 residues. The CDR3 reads CASGNRGQETQYF. The CDR3 DNA is TGTGCCAGCGGTAACAGGGGACAAGAGACCCAGTACTTC.

V is TRBV5-6 and J is TRBJ1-1; D unresolved. The germline gives CDR1 SGHDT, CDR2 YYEEEE. The CDR3 consists of 14 residues. Trimming stripped 4 bases from V and 3 bases from J, with 13 bases between. The CDR3 DNA follows: TGTGCCAGCAGCAGCGGAACAGACGACACTGAAGCTTTCTTT. It translates to CASSSGTDDTEAFF.

V gene TRBV19 combines with J gene TRBJ1-1; 11 positions match TRBD1. Germline V gene data show CDR1 as LNHDA and CDR2 as SQIVND (reference sequence). The CDR3 extends over 13 amino acids. V shed 8 bases and J 1 base; nucleotides not matched to a gene: 0. The CDR3 DNA sequence: TGTGCCAGTGGGACAGGGGGGAACACTGAAGCTTTCTTT. This gives the protein CASGTGGNTEAFF. Using reference TRBV19 and TRBJ1-1 for the parts outside the CDR3, the full variable domain is DGGITQSPKYLFRKEGQNVTLSCEQNLNHDAMYWYRQDPGQGLRLIYYSQIVNDFQKGDIAEGYSVSREKKESFPLTVTSAQKNPTAFYLCASGTGGNTEAFFGQGTRLTVV.

The chain joins TRBV6-6 to TRBJ1-1; tentative D call: TRBD1 (5 bases). The CDR3 length is 16 residues. CDR1 and CDR2 (germline): MNHNY, SVGAGI (reference sequence). The ends were cut back, 4 bases at V and 2 bases at J, with 17 bases in the middle. The CDR3 loop reads CASSWPGEGSNTEAFF. Written as DNA, the CDR3 is TGTGCCAGCAGTTGGCCGGGGGAGGGATCTAACACTGAAGCTTTCTTT.